The entry that follows covers one TCR beta chain sequence. This sample was included in a study of blood T cell repertoires in COVID-19. Study-level background: Researchers got acute and convalescent COVID-19 samples from the United States, Italy and Spain. Sample material is recorded as cDNA or gDNA derived from T cells, B-cell-depleted T cells, or PBMCs.

Methods used by the authors: It was from reference gene primer amplification that nucleated cell counts were estimated. Using immunoSEQ multiplex PCR, the repertoire was profiled, and TCRdb retains in-frame clones only, with some absent. V, J and clone size are taken as reported in that table, and D and trimming were inferred from the DNA itself. The table records about 350,000 clones, roughly 89% of them present only once. This TCR was recovered from a woman aged 18-29 years who had recovered from COVID-19. Sequencing was carried out using peripheral blood.

DNA of the CDR3: TGTGCCAGCAGTTACTCGTTGGGGACAAACAATTCACCCCTCCACTTT. The encoded protein is CASSYSLGTNNSPLHF. The chain has TRBV28 and TRBJ1-6, with D perhaps matching TRBD1 (6 bases). Trimming removed 4 bases at V and 7 bases at J, with 17 bases between. Germline lookup yields CDR1 MDHEN and CDR2 SYDVKM. This CDR3 is built from 16 residues.